A selection of T cell receptor beta chains follows, all from one sample in a study of radiation and T cells in renal cell carcinoma. Using immunoSEQ multiplex PCR, the repertoire was profiled, and TCRdb retains in-frame clones only, with some absent. The sample holds about 88,000 clones, less than 90% seen once. Material: blood, obtained from a patient whose treatment included radiotherapy and nephrectomy. The receptors come from a man aged 50-59 years with renal cell carcinoma. CDR3s leave out the opening cysteine and the closing phenylalanine or tryptophan. D genes are given only for firm matches. Clone size is given for some rows only: seen once, a few or many times, or a class if the clone is expanded.

TRBV5-4 - - AMGTPEAF
TRBV19 TRBD1 - ATGMQREQY
TRBV4-1 - - ASSQDWASGTDTQY
TRBV5-1 TRBD1 few ASSQDRVWNSPLH
TRBV7-2 TRBD2 - ASRSTSGYNEQF
TRBV6-4 TRBD2 - ASSISGTTDTQY
TRBV9 - - ASSAPKGGTALGETQY
TRBV25-1 TRBD1 - ASSGNTGDHYGYT
TRBV10-1 TRBD1 - ASSVSRQGAREGDAEAF
TRBV4-3 - - ASSQDRGQPQH
TRBV19 TRBD2 - ASSIAGGVGDTQY
TRBV2 TRBD1 - ASTAGTGPNNEQF
TRBV4-2 - - ASSQEADSWYNEQF
TRBV10-3 - few AIGTDSNQPQH
TRBV9 TRBD2 - ASSAGLAGGPETQY
TRBV6-6 - - ASSYRTVEKTQY
TRBV30 - - AWTSGDGQPQH
TRBV7-2 - - ASSSGKGTPSSGNTIY
TRBV5-8 - - ASSYGQTPQAHYEQY
TRBV21-1 - - ASSSPGRTVEDTQY
TRBV2 - few ASSVGEAF
TRBV21-1 - - ASRPFSGRSYEQY
TRBV9 - - ASSVTSYNEQF
TRBV28 - - ASITGGDSGNTIY
TRBV19 TRBD2 once ASRTALAGGRDEQF
TRBV4-2 - - ASSPPRVPHNYGYT
TRBV6-5 - - ASSYSEGGAYEQY
TRBV19 TRBD1 - ASSKGQGVVSNQPQH
TRBV6-1 - - ASIGQPRGYT
TRBV5-1 TRBD1 once ASSLSGQGYEQY
TRBV19 - - ASRDFGSEKLF
TRBV18 TRBD1 - ASSGWTGITDTQY
TRBV21-1 - - ASSRPTLFRALPAPGQY